Listed here are 3 T cell receptor beta chains from one sample, sequenced in a study of T cells in pancreatic ductal adenocarcinoma. Selected pancreatic ductal adenocarcinoma patients had undergone surgery without neoadjuvant therapy. Sequencing was performed with immunoSEQ multiplex PCR; in TCRdb, only in-frame clones are kept and a portion is missing. The table includes about 97,000 clones, about 95% detected once. The sequencing sample was made of PBMCs. Receptor source: a human donor with pancreatic ductal adenocarcinoma.

The rearrangement links TRBV11-2 to TRBJ2-2, with D uncertain. This CDR3 contains 13 residues. Germline V gene data show CDR1 as SGHAT and CDR2 as FQNNGV. V lost 1 base to trimming and J lost 5 bases, with 5 bases between them. In DNA form, the CDR3 reads TGTGCCAGCAGCTTAGTTACTACCGGGGAGCTGTTTTTT. Translating it yields CASSLVTTGELFF. Full variable domain (rest looked up from reference TRBV11-2 and TRBJ2-2): EAGVAQSPRYKIIEKRQSVAFWCNPISGHATLYWYQQILGQGPKLLIQFQNNGVVDDSQLPKDRFSAERLKGVDSTLKIQPAKLEDSAVYLCASSLVTTGELFFGEGSRLTVL.

The chain carries TRBV30 and TRBJ2-1; 16 bases are a match to TRBD2. The CDR3 contains 15 residues. The germline CDR1 and CDR2 sequences are GTSNPN and SVGIG (reference sequence). V gave up 2 bases and J gave up 9 bases; unmatched junction bases: 4. The CDR3 sequence is CAWSLGTSGRAEQFF. The CDR3 DNA is TGTGCCTGGAGTCTAGGGACTAGCGGGAGGGCTGAGCAGTTCTTC.

V gene TRBV18 combines with J gene TRBJ2-7, with 9 bases identical to TRBD1. The CDR3 is made up of 15 amino acids. Germline assignment: CDR1 KGHSH and CDR2 LQKENI. Trimming cost V 3 bases and J 2 bases; bases outside gene matches: 5. The CDR3 sequence is CASSPGQGTTYEQYF. CDR3 DNA sequence: TGTGCCAGCTCACCGGGACAGGGAACCACCTACGAGCAGTACTTC.